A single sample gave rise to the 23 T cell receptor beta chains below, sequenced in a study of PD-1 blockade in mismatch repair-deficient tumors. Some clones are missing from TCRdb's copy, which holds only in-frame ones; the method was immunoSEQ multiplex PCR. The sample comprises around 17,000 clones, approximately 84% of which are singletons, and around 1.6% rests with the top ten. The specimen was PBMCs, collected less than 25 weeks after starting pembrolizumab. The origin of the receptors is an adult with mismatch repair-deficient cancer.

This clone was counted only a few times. The CDR3 sequence: CASSLGIRERYEQYF. For the CDR3, the DNA is TGCGCCAGCAGCTTGGGCATTCGTGAGAGGTACGAGCAGTACTTC. The gene calls are TRBV5-1 and TRBJ2-7, with D unresolved. CDR3 length equals 15 residues. The V and J ends lost 0 bases and 4 bases respectively, with 14 bases between them. From germline, CDR1 is SGHRS and CDR2 YFSETQ. The complete variable domain, with remaining parts taken from reference TRBV5-1 and TRBJ2-7, reads KAGVTQTPRYLIKTRGQQVTLSCSPISGHRSVSWYQQTPGQGLQFLFEYFSETQRNKGNFPGRFSGRQFSNSRSEMNVSTLELGDSALYLCASSLGIRERYEQYFGPGTRLTVT.

The CDR3 reads CASSPKPQRLELGETQYF. CDR3 DNA: TGTGCCAGCAGTCCTAAACCCCAACGACTAGAACTTGGAGAGACCCAGTACTTC. This rearrangement joins TRBV28 to TRBJ2-5; a possible D gene is TRBD2 (6 bases). V lost 5 bases, J lost 4 bases, and 26 bases lay in between. CDR1 and CDR2 (germline): MDHEN, SYDVKM. The CDR3 runs 18 residues. Combining the CDR3 with reference TRBV28 and TRBJ2-5 gives the whole variable domain DVKVTQSSRYLVKRTGEKVFLECVQDMDHENMFWYRQDPGLGLRLIYFSYDVKMKEKGDIPEGYSVSREKKERFSLILESASTNQTSMYLCASSPKPQRLELGETQYFGPGTRLLVL.

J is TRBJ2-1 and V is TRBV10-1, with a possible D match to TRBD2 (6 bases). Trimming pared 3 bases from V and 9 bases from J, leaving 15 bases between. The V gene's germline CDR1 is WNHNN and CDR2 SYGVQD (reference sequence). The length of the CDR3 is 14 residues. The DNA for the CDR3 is TGCGCCAGCAGTGATTCAACGGGAGTTGTTGAGCAGTTCTTC. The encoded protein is CASSDSTGVVEQFF.

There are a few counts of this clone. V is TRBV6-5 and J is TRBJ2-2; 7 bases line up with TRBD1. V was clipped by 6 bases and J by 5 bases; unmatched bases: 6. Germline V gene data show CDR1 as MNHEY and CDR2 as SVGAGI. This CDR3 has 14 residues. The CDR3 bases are TGTGCCAGCAGGAGACAGGGCTCGACCGGGGAGCTGTTTTTT. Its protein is CASRRQGSTGELFF.

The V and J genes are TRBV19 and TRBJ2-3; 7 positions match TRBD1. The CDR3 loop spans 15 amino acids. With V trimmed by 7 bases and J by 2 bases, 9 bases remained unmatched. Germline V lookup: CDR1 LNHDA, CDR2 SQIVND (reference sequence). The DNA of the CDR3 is TGTGCCAGTACCCCGGACAGGCAATCCACAGATACGCAGTATTTT. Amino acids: CASTPDRQSTDTQYF.

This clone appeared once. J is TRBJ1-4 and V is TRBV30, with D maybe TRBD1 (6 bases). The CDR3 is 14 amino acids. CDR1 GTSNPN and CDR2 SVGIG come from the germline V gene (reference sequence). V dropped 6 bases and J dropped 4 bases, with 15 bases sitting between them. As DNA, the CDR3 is TGTGCCTGTAGTATCGGACAGCTTAATGAAAAACTGTTTTTT. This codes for CACSIGQLNEKLFF. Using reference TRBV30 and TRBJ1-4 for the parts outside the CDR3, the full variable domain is SQTIHQWPATLVQPVGSPLSLECTVEGTSNPNLYWYRQAAGRGLQLLFYSVGIGQISSEVPQNLSASRPQDRQFILSSKKLLLSDSGFYLCACSIGQLNEKLFFGSGTQLSVL.

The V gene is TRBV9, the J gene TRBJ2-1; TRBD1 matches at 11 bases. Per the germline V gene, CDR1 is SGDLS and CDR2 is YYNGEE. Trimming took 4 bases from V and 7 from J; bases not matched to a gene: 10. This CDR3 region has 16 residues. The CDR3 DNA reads TGTGCCAGCAGCCGTTCAGGGGGACAGGGGGGAAATGAGCAGTTCTTC. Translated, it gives CASSRSGGQGGNEQFF.

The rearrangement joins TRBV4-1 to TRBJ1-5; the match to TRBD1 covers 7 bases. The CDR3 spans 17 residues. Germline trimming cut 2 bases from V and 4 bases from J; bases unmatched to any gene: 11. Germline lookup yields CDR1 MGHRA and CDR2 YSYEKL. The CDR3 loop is CASSQPTGTAHNQPQHF. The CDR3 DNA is TGCGCCAGCAGCCAACCCACCGGGACAGCTCATAATCAGCCCCAGCATTTT.

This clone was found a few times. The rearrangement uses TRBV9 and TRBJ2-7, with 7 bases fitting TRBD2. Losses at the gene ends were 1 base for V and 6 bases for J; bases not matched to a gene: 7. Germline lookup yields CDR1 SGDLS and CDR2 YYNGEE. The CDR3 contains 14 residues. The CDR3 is CASSVLAESAEQYF. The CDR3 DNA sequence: TGTGCCAGCAGCGTACTAGCGGAGTCTGCCGAGCAGTACTTC.

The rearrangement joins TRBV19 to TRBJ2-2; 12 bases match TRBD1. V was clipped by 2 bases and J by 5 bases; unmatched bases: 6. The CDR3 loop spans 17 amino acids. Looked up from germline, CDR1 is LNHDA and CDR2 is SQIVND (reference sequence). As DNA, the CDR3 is TGTGCCAGTAGTATATCCGGGACAGGGGGCTTTACCGGGGAGCTGTTTTTT. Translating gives CASSISGTGGFTGELFF.

The CDR3 is CASSKRWLAAEGEQFF. DNA of the CDR3: TGTGCCAGCAGCAAAAGGTGGCTAGCAGCGGAGGGGGAGCAGTTCTTC. The chain joins TRBV21-1 to TRBJ2-1; the table names TRBD2, a call not compared with the DNA. TRBV21-1 is tagged as a pseudogene. This CDR3 comprises 16 residues.

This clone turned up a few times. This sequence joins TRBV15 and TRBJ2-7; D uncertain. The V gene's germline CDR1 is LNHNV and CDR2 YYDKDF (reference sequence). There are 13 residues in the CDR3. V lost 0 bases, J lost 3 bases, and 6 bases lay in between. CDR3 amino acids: CATSRDQDYEQYF. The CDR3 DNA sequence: TGTGCCACCAGCAGAGACCAGGACTACGAGCAGTACTTC.

DNA of the CDR3: TGTGCCATCTCCCCGGGAGAAAAAGATACGCAGTATTTT. It encodes CAISPGEKDTQYF. V usage is TRBV10-3 and J usage is TRBJ2-3; TRBD2 might be the D (6 bases). V dropped 8 bases and J dropped 5 bases, with 14 bases sitting between them. The CDR3 is 13 residues long. CDR1 ENHRY and CDR2 SYGVKD come from the germline V gene.

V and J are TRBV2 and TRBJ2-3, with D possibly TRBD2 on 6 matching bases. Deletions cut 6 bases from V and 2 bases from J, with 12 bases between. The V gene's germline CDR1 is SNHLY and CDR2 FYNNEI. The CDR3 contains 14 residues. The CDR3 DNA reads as TGTGCCAGCAGGGTGGGGGGTGACACAGATACGCAGTATTTT. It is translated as CASRVGGDTDTQYF.

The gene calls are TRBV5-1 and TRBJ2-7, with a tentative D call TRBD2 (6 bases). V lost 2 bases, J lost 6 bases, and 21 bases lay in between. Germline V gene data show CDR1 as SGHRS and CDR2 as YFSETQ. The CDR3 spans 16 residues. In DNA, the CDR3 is TGCGCCAGCAGCTTACTAGCCGGGGGAGAGTCGCGCGAGCAGTACTTC. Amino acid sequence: CASSLLAGGESREQYF. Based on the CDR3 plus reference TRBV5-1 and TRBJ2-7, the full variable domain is KAGVTQTPRYLIKTRGQQVTLSCSPISGHRSVSWYQQTPGQGLQFLFEYFSETQRNKGNFPGRFSGRQFSNSRSEMNVSTLELGDSALYLCASSLLAGGESREQYFGPGTRLTVT.

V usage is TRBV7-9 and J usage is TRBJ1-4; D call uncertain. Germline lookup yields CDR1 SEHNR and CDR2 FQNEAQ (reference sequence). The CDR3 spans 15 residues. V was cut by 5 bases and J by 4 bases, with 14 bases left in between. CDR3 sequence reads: CASSPSGAGNEKLFF. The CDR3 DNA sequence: TGTGCCAGCAGCCCTTCGGGAGCGGGTAATGAAAAACTGTTTTTT. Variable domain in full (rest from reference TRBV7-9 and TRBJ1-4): DTGVSQNPRHKITKRGQNVTFRCDPISEHNRLYWYRQTLGQGPEFLTYFQNEAQLEKSRLLSDRFSAERPKGSFSTLEIQRTEQGDSAMYLCASSPSGAGNEKLFFGSGTQLSVL.

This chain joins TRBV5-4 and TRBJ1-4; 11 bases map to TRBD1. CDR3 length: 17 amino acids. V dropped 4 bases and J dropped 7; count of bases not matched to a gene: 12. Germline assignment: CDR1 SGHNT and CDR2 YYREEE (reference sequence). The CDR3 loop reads CASSPAMDRGRSEKLFF. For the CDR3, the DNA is TGTGCCAGCAGCCCAGCGATGGACAGGGGGCGCAGTGAAAAACTGTTTTTT. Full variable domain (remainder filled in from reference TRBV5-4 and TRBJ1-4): ETGVTQSPTHLIKTRGQQVTLRCSSQSGHNTVSWYQQALGQGPQFIFQYYREEENGRGNFPPRFSGLQFPNYSSELNVNALELDDSALYLCASSPAMDRGRSEKLFFGSGTQLSVL.

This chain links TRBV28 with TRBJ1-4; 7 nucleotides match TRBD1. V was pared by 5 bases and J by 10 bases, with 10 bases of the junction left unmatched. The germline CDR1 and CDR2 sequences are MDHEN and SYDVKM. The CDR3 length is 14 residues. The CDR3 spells CASSVYRGAGKLFF. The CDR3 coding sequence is TGTGCCAGCAGTGTCTACAGGGGAGCAGGAAAACTGTTTTTT.

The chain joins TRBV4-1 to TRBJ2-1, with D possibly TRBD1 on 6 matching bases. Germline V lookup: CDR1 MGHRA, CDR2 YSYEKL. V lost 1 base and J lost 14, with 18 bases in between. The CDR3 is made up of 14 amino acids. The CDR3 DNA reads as TGCGCCAGCAGCCAAGCAGGGGCCCCAACTGTTGAGTTCTTC. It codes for CASSQAGAPTVEFF.

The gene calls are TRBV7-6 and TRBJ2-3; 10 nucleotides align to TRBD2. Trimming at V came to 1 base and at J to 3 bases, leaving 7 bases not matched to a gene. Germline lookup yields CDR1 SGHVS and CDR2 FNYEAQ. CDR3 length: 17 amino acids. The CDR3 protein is CASSLGASGSWTDTQYF. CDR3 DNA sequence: TGTGCCAGCAGCTTAGGGGCTAGCGGGAGTTGGACAGATACGCAGTATTTT.

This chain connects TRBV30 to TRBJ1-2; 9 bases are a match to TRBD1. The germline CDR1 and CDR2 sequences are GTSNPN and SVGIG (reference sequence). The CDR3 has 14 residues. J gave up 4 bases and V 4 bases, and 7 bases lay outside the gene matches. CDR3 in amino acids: CAWTMDRGLYGYTF. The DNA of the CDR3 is TGTGCCTGGACCATGGACAGGGGCCTCTATGGCTACACCTTC.

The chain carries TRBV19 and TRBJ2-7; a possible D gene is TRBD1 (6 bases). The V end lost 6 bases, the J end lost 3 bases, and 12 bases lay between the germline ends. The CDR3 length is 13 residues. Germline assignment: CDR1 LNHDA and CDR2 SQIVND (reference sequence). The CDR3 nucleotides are TGTGCCAGTAGGAAACAGGGTAGCTACGAGCAGTACTTC. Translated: CASRKQGSYEQYF.

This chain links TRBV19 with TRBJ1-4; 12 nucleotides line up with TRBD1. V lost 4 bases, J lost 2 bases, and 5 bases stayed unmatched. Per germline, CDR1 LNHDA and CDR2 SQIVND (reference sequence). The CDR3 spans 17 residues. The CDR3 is CASSTGTGGLTNEKLFF. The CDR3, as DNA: TGTGCCAGTAGTACCGGGACAGGGGGCCTTACTAATGAAAAACTGTTTTTT.